These 2 T cell receptor beta chains share one sample of origin, sequenced in a study of T cells expressing NK-cell markers. With the 5' RACE reads reprocessed, TCRdb shows one record per CDR3 protein and no DNA. The listing records about 160,000 distinct CDR3 sequences. Source material: blood T cells: a sorted CD56 or NKG2C T cell subset, CD4+ or CD8+ T cells, or bulk PBMC T cells (not recorded which). The receptor set was obtained from a woman aged 18-69 years in good health.

The chain has TRBV6-6 and TRBJ1-2; the TCRdb call, TRBD1, lacks DNA for checking. Germline CDR1 reads MNHNY; CDR2 reads SVGAGI (reference sequence). The CDR3 extends over 13 amino acids. CDR3 protein: CASSQGQYYGYTF.

The rearrangement links TRBV12-3 or TRBV12-4 to TRBJ2-2; absent DNA, TCRdb's TRBD2 call cannot be checked. The CDR3 length is 14 residues. CDR3 loop: CASSRLTSPGELFF.